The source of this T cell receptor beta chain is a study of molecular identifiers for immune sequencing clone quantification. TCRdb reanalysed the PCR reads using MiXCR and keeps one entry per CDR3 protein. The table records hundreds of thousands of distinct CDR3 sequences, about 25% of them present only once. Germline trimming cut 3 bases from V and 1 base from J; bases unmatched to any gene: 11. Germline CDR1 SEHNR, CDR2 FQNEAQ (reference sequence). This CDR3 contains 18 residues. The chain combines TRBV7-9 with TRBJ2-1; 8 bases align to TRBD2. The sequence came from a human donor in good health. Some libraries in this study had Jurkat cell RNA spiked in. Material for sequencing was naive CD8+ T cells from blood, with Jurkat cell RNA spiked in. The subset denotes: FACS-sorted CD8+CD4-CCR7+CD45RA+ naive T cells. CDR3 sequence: CASSLPRVQRESYNEQFF. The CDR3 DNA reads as TGTGCCAGCAGCTTGCCGAGGGTCCAGCGGGAGTCCTACAATGAGCAGTTCTTC.